These 4 T cell receptor beta chains were all obtained from the same sample, sequenced in a study of blood T cell repertoires in COVID-19. Generated by immunoSEQ multiplex PCR, the TCRdb table keeps only in-frame clones and is missing some. The sample contains 110,000 or so clones, 75% to 90% of which appear only once. The sequenced sample was peripheral blood. These receptors were collected from a man in his 70s with active or convalescent COVID-19.

The chain uses TRBV30 and TRBJ2-3, with 9 nucleotides matching TRBD1. The CDR3 length is 16 residues. Germline loops: CDR1 GTSNPN, CDR2 SVGIG (reference sequence). The V segment lost 0 bases and the J segment 2 bases; nucleotides outside the gene matches: 6. The CDR3 region is CAWSVSRTGVTDTQYF. CDR3 nucleotide sequence: TGTGCCTGGAGTGTGTCCAGGACAGGGGTCACAGATACGCAGTATTTT.

The V and J genes are TRBV7-9 and TRBJ1-4, with 7 bases lining up with TRBD1. Germline V lookup: CDR1 SEHNR, CDR2 FQNEAQ (reference sequence). This CDR3 is built from 19 residues. V lost 5 bases to trimming and J lost 6 bases; unmatched junction nucleotides: 21. DNA for the CDR3: TGTGCCAGCAGCCCTCCTGGGACAGTTGGCAACCTGGGGCATGAAAAACTGTTTTTT. Protein sequence: CASSPPGTVGNLGHEKLFF.

The chain links TRBV6-5 to TRBJ2-7, with D maybe TRBD2 (5 bases). Trimming cost V 6 bases and J 5 bases, with 17 bases left between them. The CDR3 runs 14 residues. Germline loops: CDR1 MNHEY, CDR2 SVGAGI. The CDR3 loop reads CASSDPDLRDEQYF. CDR3 nucleotide sequence: TGTGCCAGCAGCGACCCGGACTTAAGGGACGAGCAGTACTTC.

CDR3 bases: TGTGCCAGCAGTGACCAGGGGGTGGGCACTGAAGCTTTCTTT. Residues: CASSDQGVGTEAFF. The chain recombines TRBV6-4 with TRBJ1-1; 7 positions match TRBD1. The J segment lost 4 bases and the V segment lost 2 bases, leaving 4 bases of the junction unmatched. The germline V gene encodes CDR1 MRHNA and CDR2 SNTAGT. The CDR3 is 14 residues long.